The 22 T cell receptor beta chains below all came from one sample that was sequenced in a study of T cells after posttransplantation cyclophosphamide. Sequencing used immunoSEQ multiplex PCR; TCRdb keeps in-frame clones, though not all of them. Among 6,000 to 7,500 clones listed, 95% to 98% were seen once. The sample consisted of memory CD4+ T cells sorted from PBMCs. These receptors came from a man aged 35 to 55 in good health, CMV-negative, and a related stem cell transplant donor.

The V gene is TRBV30, the J gene TRBJ1-1; no clear D. The V gene's germline CDR1 is GTSNPN and CDR2 SVGIG (reference sequence). V gave up 6 bases and J gave up 5 bases, with 7 bases separating them. The length of the CDR3 is 10 residues. CDR3 amino acids: CACGVTEAFF. The CDR3 DNA follows: TGTGCCTGCGGTGTTACTGAAGCTTTCTTT.

The chain couples TRBV2 to TRBJ1-5; D is unclear. From germline, CDR1 is SNHLY and CDR2 FYNNEI. The CDR3 spans 16 residues. The V end was cut by 4 bases, the J end by 0 bases, with 13 bases between. The CDR3 spells CASSVGGANSNQPQHF. For the CDR3, the DNA is TGTGCCAGCAGTGTCGGAGGAGCAAATAGCAATCAGCCCCAGCATTTT.

This chain links TRBV28 with TRBJ2-5; tentatively, D is TRBD2 (5 bases). The ends were cut back, 5 bases at V and 11 bases at J, with 15 bases in the middle. The CDR3 covers 12 residues. Germline loops: CDR1 MDHEN, CDR2 SYDVKM. The CDR3: CASSPPSREQYF. The CDR3 coding sequence is TGTGCCAGCAGTCCCCCATCTAGGGAGCAGTACTTC.

The chain combines TRBV6-1 with TRBJ2-5, with a tentative D call TRBD2 (5 bases). V was cut by 0 bases and J by 0 bases, with 8 bases left in between. CDR1 and CDR2 (germline): MNHNS, SASEGT. The CDR3 is 15 amino acids. The CDR3: CASSEARGYQETQYF. The DNA for the CDR3 is TGTGCCAGCAGTGAAGCGCGAGGGTACCAAGAGACCCAGTACTTC.

The chain carries TRBV7-2 and TRBJ2-2, with 7 bases identical to TRBD1. CDR1 and CDR2 from the germline V gene are SGHTA and FQGNSA. The CDR3 has 15 residues. V lost 5 bases, J lost 6 bases, and 9 bases stayed unmatched. CDR3 region: CASSARQGVAGELFF. The CDR3 DNA sequence: TGTGCCAGCAGCGCCCGACAGGGCGTCGCCGGGGAGCTGTTTTTT.

This rearrangement joins TRBV5-1 to TRBJ2-5; possible D gene TRBD1, 7 bases. CDR3 length: 14 amino acids. The V and J ends lost 4 bases and 5 bases respectively, with 15 bases between them. The germline V gene encodes CDR1 SGHRS and CDR2 YFSETQ. CDR3 coding DNA: TGCGCCAGCAGCCGGGAGACAGGGACGGAGACCCAGTACTTC. This codes for CASSRETGTETQYF.

The rearrangement links TRBV5-1 to TRBJ2-7, with a weak D call TRBD1 (5 bases). Germline V CDR1 and CDR2: SGHRS, YFSETQ. V was pared by 0 bases and J by 0 bases, with 10 bases between. CDR3 length equals 15 residues. The CDR3 DNA is TGCGCCAGCAGCTTGGGGACAACCAGCTCCTACGAGCAGTACTTC. It translates to CASSLGTTSSYEQYF.

The chain is built from TRBV10-3 and TRBJ1-2, with 7 bases identical to TRBD1. This CDR3 is built from 15 residues. CDR1 and CDR2 (germline): ENHRY, SYGVKD. V was pared by 0 bases and J by 9 bases, with 10 bases of the junction left unmatched. The CDR3, as DNA: TGTGCCATCAGTGAGTCAGGGGACAGAAGATCGAGCTACACCTTC. It specifies CAISESGDRRSSYTF.

V and J are TRBV4-1 and TRBJ2-1, with TRBD2 matching over 12 bases. CDR1 and CDR2 (germline): MGHRA, YSYEKL. V shed 1 base, J shed 2 bases, and the junction held 0 bases outside the gene matches. This CDR3 is 16 amino acids long. For the CDR3, the DNA is TGCGCCAGCAGCCAAGGGACTAGCGGGACCTACAATGAGCAGTTCTTC. It codes for CASSQGTSGTYNEQFF.

This clone was seen only once. The chain carries TRBV1 and TRBJ2-5; TRBD2, the D gene given by the table, was not confirmed from the DNA. TRBV1 counts as a pseudogene. CDR3 length equals 12 residues. CDR3 in DNA: TGCACCAGCAGCCAGCGGGAGGAGACCCAGTACTTC. It is translated as CTSSQREETQYF.

In the case of this clone: This sample includes further DNA sequences coding for the same CDR3. The CDR3 nucleotides are TGTGCCAGCAGTTACTCGAATCGCGGGCCGTACAATGAGCAGTTCTTC. Amino acid sequence: CASSYSNRGPYNEQFF. This sequence joins TRBV6-5 and TRBJ2-1; D perhaps matches TRBD2 (5 bases). Trimming removed 0 bases from V and 4 bases from J, with 13 bases in between. The CDR3 runs to 16 residues. Germline V gene sequence: CDR1 MNHEY, CDR2 SVGAGI.

The chain employs TRBV7-2 and TRBJ2-5; D is possibly TRBD2 (5 bases). This CDR3 is 15 amino acids long. Per the germline V gene, CDR1 is SGHTA and CDR2 is FQGNSA. Trimming stripped 4 bases from V and 1 base from J, with 13 bases between. The CDR3 sequence is CASSSSPGSQETQYF. In DNA, the CDR3 is TGTGCCAGCAGCTCCTCCCCGGGGTCCCAAGAGACCCAGTACTTC.

The chain has TRBV29-1 and TRBJ1-1; D might be TRBD1 (5 bases). V lost 5 bases and J 5 bases, leaving 15 bases between the germline ends. Germline V CDR1 and CDR2: SQVTM, ANQGSEA. The CDR3 consists of 13 residues. The chain's CDR3 is CSVHRHKGTEAFF. The CDR3 region has the DNA TGCAGCGTTCACCGACACAAGGGGACTGAAGCTTTCTTT.

The chain uses TRBV4-3 and TRBJ2-1; 7 bases agree with TRBD1. CDR3 size: 16 residues. The V gene's germline CDR1 is LGHNA and CDR2 YSLEER. Trimming cost V 4 bases and J 4 bases; bases outside gene matches: 10. In DNA, the CDR3 is TGCGCCAGCAGCCTTTCGGACAGGTTAATGTACAATGAGCAGTTCTTC. It is translated as CASSLSDRLMYNEQFF.

This sequence joins TRBV6-5 and TRBJ1-5; possibly TRBD1 for D (5 bases). Germline V CDR1 and CDR2: MNHEY, SVGAGI. Between the trimmed V and J ends, which lost 6 bases and 7 bases, there was a span of 16 bases. The CDR3 is made up of 14 amino acids. The CDR3 sequence: CASSDQGGRQPQHF. CDR3 DNA sequence: TGTGCCAGCAGCGATCAGGGAGGAAGACAGCCCCAGCATTTT.

The rearrangement joins TRBV19 to TRBJ2-1; 10 nucleotides align to TRBD1. CDR3 size: 13 residues. V dropped 7 bases and J dropped 8; count of bases not matched to a gene: 5. From germline, CDR1 is LNHDA and CDR2 SQIVND (reference sequence). Here the CDR3 reads CASTSTGGDEQFF. CDR3 DNA: TGTGCCAGTACCTCGACAGGGGGCGATGAGCAGTTCTTC.

The CDR3 is CASSLLGRDSGNTIYF. The CDR3 nucleotides read TGTGCCAGCAGTTTGCTCGGCAGGGACTCTGGAAACACCATATATTTT. This chain joins TRBV28 and TRBJ1-3, with a possible D match to TRBD1 (5 bases). This CDR3 spans 16 amino acids. The V gene lost 3 bases and the J gene lost 0 bases, with 12 bases spanning the gap. CDR1 MDHEN and CDR2 SYDVKM come from the germline V gene. The whole variable domain, remainder taken from reference TRBV28 and TRBJ1-3, is DVKVTQSSRYLVKRTGEKVFLECVQDMDHENMFWYRQDPGLGLRLIYFSYDVKMKEKGDIPEGYSVSREKKERFSLILESASTNQTSMYLCASSLLGRDSGNTIYFGEGSWLTVV.

V gene TRBV10-3 combines with J gene TRBJ1-1, with D perhaps TRBD1 (6 bases). CDR3 length: 16 residues. In germline, CDR1 is ENHRY, CDR2 SYGVKD. Trimming pared 3 bases from V and 0 bases from J, leaving 14 bases between. The CDR3 loop is CAISETGKVMNTEAFF. The CDR3 DNA reads TGTGCCATCAGTGAAACAGGGAAAGTGATGAACACTGAAGCTTTCTTT.

This clone came up once. The chain recombines TRBV30 with TRBJ1-2, with D uncertain. Germline CDR1 reads GTSNPN; CDR2 reads SVGIG (reference sequence). V shed 3 bases and J shed 8 bases, with 13 bases lying between them. The CDR3 spans 12 residues. The CDR3 DNA reads as TGTGCCTGGAGCGAAGAAGAGGGAGGCTACACCTTC. Translated: CAWSEEEGGYTF.

The J gene is TRBJ1-4, the V gene TRBV28, with 7 bases that match TRBD1. This CDR3 is built from 13 residues. In germline, CDR1 is MDHEN, CDR2 SYDVKM. Unmatched junction bases numbered 4, after V lost 8 bases and J lost 4 bases. CDR3 coding DNA: TGTGCCAGCTCCGGGGACAGTAATGAAAAACTGTTTTTT. Residues: CASSGDSNEKLFF.

The chain employs TRBV10-3 and TRBJ2-2; 7 bases map to TRBD1. The CDR3 sequence is 13 residues long. The germline gives CDR1 ENHRY, CDR2 SYGVKD. Germline trimming cut 6 bases from V and 6 bases from J; bases unmatched to any gene: 4. In DNA form, the CDR3 reads TGTGCCATCAGACCCGACAGGGCCGGGGAGCTGTTTTTT. Translating it yields CAIRPDRAGELFF.

The V and J genes are TRBV28 and TRBJ2-3, with 8 nucleotides matching TRBD2. The V gene end was trimmed by 8 bases and the J gene end by 6 bases; junction bases not matched to a gene: 10. The germline CDR1 and CDR2 sequences are MDHEN and SYDVKM. The CDR3 extends over 14 amino acids. CDR3 protein: CASLTGTRGDTQYF. Here the CDR3 DNA reads TGTGCCAGCCTAACCGGGACTAGGGGGGATACGCAGTATTTT.